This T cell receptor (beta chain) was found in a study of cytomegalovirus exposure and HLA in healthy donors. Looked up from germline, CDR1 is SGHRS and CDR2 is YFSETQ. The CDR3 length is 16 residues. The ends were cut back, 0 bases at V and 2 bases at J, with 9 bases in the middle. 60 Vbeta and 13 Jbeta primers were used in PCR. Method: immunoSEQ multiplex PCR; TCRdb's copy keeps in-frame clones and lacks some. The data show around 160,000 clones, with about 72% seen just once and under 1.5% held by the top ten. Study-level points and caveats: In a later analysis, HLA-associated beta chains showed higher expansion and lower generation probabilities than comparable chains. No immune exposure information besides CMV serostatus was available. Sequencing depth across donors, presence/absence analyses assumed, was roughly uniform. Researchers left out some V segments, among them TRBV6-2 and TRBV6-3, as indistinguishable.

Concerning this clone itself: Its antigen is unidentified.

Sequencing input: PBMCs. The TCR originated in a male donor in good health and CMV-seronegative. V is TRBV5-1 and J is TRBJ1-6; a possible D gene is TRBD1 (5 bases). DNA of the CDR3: TGCGCCAGCAGCTTGGATGGGGGGACCTATAATTCACCCCTCCACTTT. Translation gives CASSLDGGTYNSPLHF.